Each of the 4 T cell receptor beta chains below was sequenced from the same sample in a study of T cell responses to AZD1222 COVID-19 vaccine. Generated by immunoSEQ multiplex PCR, the TCRdb table keeps only in-frame clones and is missing some. Among approximately 190,000 clones listed, approximately 92% were seen once. Sequenced here: peripheral blood, sampled on day 0 of AZD1222 vaccination. The receptors here all came from an adult in good health.

The chain carries TRBV19 and TRBJ1-5, with 7 bases identical to TRBD1. Germline assignment: CDR1 LNHDA and CDR2 SQIVND (reference sequence). The junction had 4 bases not matched to a gene; V was cut back by 6 bases and J by 2 bases. The CDR3 is 14 residues long. CDR3 sequence: CASSIQGGNQPQHF. The DNA of the CDR3 is TGTGCCAGTAGCATCCAGGGGGGCAATCAGCCCCAGCATTTT.

V usage is TRBV27 and J usage is TRBJ2-7; tentative D call: TRBD1 (5 bases). The V gene's germline CDR1 is MNHEY and CDR2 SMNVEV (reference sequence). The CDR3 is made up of 12 amino acids. V shed 3 bases and J shed 7 bases, with 10 bases lying between them. The CDR3 DNA is TGTGCCAGCAGTTTGAATGGGGCGGAGCAGTACTTC. Amino acids: CASSLNGAEQYF.

This chain connects TRBV15 to TRBJ1-2; perhaps TRBD1 as D (6 bases). The V end lost 5 bases, the J end lost 4 bases, and 20 bases lay between the germline ends. The CDR3 contains 16 residues. CDR1 and CDR2 (germline): LNHNV, YYDKDF (reference sequence). For the CDR3, the DNA is TGTGCCACCAGCCCGACCGACAGGATACCCTCCTATGGCTACACCTTC. Protein product: CATSPTDRIPSYGYTF.

The chain carries TRBV3-1 (or the pseudogene TRBV3-2) and TRBJ1-1, with D unclear. The CDR3 runs 15 residues. CDR1 is LGHDT, CDR2 YNNKEL, per germline (reference sequence). V lost 4 bases and J 1 base, leaving 13 bases between the germline ends. CDR3 sequence: CASSPPGRGNTEAFF. In nucleotides, the CDR3 is TGTGCCAGCAGCCCCCCCGGGCGGGGGAACACTGAAGCTTTCTTT.